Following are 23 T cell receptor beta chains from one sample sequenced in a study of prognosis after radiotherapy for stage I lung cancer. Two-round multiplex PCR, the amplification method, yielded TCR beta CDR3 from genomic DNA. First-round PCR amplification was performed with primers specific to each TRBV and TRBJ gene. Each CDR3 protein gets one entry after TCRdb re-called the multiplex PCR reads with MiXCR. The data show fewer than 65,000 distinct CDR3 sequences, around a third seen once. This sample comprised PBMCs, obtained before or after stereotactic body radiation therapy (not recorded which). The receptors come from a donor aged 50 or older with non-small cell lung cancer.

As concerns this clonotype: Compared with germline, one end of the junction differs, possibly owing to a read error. The CDR3 region has the DNA TGCGCCAACAGCAAAGAGGTAAAAGGGGACCCTGGGGCCAACGTCCTGACTTTC. Its protein product is CANSKEVKGDPGANVLTF. V usage is TRBV4-3 and J usage is TRBJ2-6; either TRBD1 or TRBD2 may supply D (5 bases each). The CDR3 runs 18 residues. Germline V CDR1 and CDR2: LGHNA, YSLEER.

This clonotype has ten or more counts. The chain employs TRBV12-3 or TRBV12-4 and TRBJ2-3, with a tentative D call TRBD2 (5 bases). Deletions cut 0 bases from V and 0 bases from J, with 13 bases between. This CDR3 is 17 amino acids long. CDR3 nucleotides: TGTGCCAGCAGTTTAGCGCGGCTAGCATCTAGCACAGATACGCAGTATTTT. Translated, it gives CASSLARLASSTDTQYF.

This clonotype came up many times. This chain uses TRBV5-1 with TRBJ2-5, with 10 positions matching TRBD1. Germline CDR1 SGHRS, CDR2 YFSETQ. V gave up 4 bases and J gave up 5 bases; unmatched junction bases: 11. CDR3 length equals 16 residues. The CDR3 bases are TGCGCCAGCAGCGCTGGACAGGGGGGCTCACGGGAGACCCAGTACTTC. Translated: CASSAGQGGSRETQYF.

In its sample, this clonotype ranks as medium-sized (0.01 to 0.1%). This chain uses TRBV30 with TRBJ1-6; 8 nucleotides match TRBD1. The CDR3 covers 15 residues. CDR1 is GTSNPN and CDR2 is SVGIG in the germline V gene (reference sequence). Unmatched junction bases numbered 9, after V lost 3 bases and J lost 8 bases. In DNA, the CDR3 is TGTGCCTGGAGAACGGTTGGGACAGGAGATTCACCCCTCCACTTT. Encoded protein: CAWRTVGTGDSPLHF. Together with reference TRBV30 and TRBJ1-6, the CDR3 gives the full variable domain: SQTIHQWPATLVQPVGSPLSLECTVEGTSNPNLYWYRQAAGRGLQLLFYSVGIGQISSEVPQNLSASRPQDRQFILSSKKLLLSDSGFYLCAWRTVGTGDSPLHFGNGTRLTVT.

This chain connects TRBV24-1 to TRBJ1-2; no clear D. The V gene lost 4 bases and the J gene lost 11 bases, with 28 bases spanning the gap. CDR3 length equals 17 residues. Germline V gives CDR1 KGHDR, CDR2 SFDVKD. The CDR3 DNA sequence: TGTGCCACCAGTGACACCCTAGCGGGAAAGGGAACGTCCGGATACACCTTC. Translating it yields CATSDTLAGKGTSGYTF.

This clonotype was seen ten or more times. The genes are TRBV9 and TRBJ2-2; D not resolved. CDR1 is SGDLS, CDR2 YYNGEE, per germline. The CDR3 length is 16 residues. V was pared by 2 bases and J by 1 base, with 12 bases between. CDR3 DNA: TGTGCCAGCAGCGTCGCATCAATTTTGAACACCGGGGAGCTGTTTTTT. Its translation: CASSVASILNTGELFF.

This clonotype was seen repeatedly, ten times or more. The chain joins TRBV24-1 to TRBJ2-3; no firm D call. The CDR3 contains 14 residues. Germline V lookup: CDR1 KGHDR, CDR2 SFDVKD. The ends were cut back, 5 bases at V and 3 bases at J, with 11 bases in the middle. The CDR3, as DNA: TGTGCCACCAGTGGAACACAACCTACAGATACGCAGTATTTT. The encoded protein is CATSGTQPTDTQYF.

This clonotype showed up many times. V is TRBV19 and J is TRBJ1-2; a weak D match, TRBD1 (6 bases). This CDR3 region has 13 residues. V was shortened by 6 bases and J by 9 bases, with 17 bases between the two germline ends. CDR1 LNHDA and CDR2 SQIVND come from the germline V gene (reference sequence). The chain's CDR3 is CASRVRQADSYTF. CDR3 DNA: TGTGCCAGTAGGGTGAGACAGGCTGATAGCTACACCTTC. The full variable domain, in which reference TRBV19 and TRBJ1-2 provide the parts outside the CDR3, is DGGITQSPKYLFRKEGQNVTLSCEQNLNHDAMYWYRQDPGQGLRLIYYSQIVNDFQKGDIAEGYSVSREKKESFPLTVTSAQKNPTAFYLCASRVRQADSYTFGSGTRLTVV.

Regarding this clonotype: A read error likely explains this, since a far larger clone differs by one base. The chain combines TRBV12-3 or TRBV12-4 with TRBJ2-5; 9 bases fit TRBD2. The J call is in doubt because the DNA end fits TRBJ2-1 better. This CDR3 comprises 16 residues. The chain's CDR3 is CASSPPSGRTENEQFF. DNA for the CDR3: TGTGCCAGCAGTCCACCCAGCGGGAGGACCGAGAATGAGCAGTTCTTC.

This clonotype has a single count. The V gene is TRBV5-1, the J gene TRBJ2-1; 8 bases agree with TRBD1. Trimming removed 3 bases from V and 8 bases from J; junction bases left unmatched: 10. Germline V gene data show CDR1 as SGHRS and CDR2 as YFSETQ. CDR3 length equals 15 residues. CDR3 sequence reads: CASSSGTGTVDEQFF. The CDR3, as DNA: TGCGCCAGCAGCTCCGGGACAGGTACCGTCGATGAGCAGTTCTTC.

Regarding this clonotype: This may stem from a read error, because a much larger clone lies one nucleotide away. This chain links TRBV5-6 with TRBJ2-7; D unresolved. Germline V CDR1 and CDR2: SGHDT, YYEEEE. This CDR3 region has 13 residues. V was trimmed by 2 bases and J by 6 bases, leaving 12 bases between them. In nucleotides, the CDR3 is TGTGCCAGCAGCTTTACATGTATAGGCGAGCAGTACTTC. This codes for CASSFTCIGEQYF.

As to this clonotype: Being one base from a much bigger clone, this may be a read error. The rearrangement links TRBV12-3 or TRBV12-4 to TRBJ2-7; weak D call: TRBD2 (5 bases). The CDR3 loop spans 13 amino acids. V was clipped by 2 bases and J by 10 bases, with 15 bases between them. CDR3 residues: CASSLSAGTYQYF. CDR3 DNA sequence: TGTGCCAGCAGTTTAAGCGCGGGTACGTATCAGTACTTC.

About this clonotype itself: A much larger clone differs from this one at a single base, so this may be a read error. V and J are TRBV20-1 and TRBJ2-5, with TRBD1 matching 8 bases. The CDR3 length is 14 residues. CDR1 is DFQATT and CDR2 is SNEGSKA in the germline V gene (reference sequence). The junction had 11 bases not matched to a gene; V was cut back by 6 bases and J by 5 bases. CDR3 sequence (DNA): TGCAGTGCGGGGGACAGGTGGCTTAGTGAGACCCAGTACTTC. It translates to CSAGDRWLSETQYF.

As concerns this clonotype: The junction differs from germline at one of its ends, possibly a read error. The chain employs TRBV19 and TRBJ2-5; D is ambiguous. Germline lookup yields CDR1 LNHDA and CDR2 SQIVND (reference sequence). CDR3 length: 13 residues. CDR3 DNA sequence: TGTGCCAGTACCCGAGGTGGTATGGAGACCCATTACTTC. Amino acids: CASTRGGMETHYF.

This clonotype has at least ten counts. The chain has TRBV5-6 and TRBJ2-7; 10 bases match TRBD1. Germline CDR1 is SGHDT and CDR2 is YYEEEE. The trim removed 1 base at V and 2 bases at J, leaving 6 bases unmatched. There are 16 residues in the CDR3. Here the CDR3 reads CASSLNGQGVTYEQYF. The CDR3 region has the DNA TGTGCCAGCAGCTTGAACGGACAGGGGGTCACCTACGAGCAGTACTTC.

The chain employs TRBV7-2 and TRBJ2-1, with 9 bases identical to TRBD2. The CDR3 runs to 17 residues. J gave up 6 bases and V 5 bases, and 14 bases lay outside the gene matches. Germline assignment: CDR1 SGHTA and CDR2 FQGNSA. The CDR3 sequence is CASSPRASGNLGNEQFF. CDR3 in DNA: TGTGCCAGCAGCCCTCGGGCTAGCGGGAATTTGGGCAATGAGCAGTTCTTC.

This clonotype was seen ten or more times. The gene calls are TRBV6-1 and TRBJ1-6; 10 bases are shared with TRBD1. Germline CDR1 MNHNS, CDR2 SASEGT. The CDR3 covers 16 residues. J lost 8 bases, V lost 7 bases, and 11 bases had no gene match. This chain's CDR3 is CASTPGGTGVYSPLHF. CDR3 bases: TGTGCCAGCACCCCGGGAGGGACAGGGGTTTATTCACCCCTCCACTTT.

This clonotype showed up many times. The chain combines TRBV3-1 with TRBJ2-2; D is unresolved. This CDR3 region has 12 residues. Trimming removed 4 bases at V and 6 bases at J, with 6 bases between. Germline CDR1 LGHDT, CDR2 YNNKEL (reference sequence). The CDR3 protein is CASSLSSGELFF. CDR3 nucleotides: TGTGCCAGCAGCCTCTCGTCCGGGGAGCTGTTTTTT.

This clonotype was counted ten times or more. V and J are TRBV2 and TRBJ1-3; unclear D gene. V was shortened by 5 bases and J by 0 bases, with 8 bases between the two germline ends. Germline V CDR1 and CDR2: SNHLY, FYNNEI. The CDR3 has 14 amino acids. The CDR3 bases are TGTGCCAGCAGTCCGAGGAGCTCTGGAAACACCATATATTTT. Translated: CASSPRSSGNTIYF.

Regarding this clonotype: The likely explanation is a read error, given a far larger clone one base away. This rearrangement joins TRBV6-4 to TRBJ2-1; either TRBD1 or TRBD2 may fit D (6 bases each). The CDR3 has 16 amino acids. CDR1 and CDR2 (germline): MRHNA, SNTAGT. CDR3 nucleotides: TGTGCCAGCAGAAAGAAGTACAGGGAGGAGGTCAATGATCAGTTCTTC. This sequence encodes CASRKKYREEVNDQFF.

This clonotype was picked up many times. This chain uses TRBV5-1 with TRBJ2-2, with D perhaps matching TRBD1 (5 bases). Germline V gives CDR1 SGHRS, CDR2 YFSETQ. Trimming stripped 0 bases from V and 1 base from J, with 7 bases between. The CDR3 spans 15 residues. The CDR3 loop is CASSLVQGNTGELFF. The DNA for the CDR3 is TGCGCCAGCAGCTTGGTCCAGGGGAACACCGGGGAGCTGTTTTTT.

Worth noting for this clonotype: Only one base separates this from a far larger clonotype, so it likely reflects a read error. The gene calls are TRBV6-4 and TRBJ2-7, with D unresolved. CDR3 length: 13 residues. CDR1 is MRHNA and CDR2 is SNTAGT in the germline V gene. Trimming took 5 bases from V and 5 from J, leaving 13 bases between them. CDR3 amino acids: CASSYTQCHEQYF. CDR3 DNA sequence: TGTGCCAGCAGTTACACACAGTGTCACGAGCAGTACTTC.

CDR3 loop: CASSLGGQAHGYTF. The DNA for the CDR3 is TGTGCCAGCAGCTTAGGCGGACAGGCCCATGGCTACACCTTC. The rearrangement uses TRBV7-9 and TRBJ1-2; 7 positions agree with TRBD1. This CDR3 has 14 amino acids. V gave up 1 base and J gave up 6 bases; unmatched junction bases: 5. CDR1 and CDR2 from the germline V gene are SEHNR and FQNEAQ (reference sequence).